This T cell receptor (beta chain) was retrieved from a study of cytomegalovirus exposure and HLA in healthy donors. In the study overall: Later, an analysis reported that the 110 or so validation repertoires had used the same platform as the approximately 690 first-cohort repertoires.

Separate from the approximately 720-subject first cohort, the approximately 120-subject validation cohort was the one that the donors belonged to. Data came from immunoSEQ multiplex PCR; TCRdb stores just in-frame clones and leaves some out. The sample comprises over 60,000 clones, over 90% of which are singletons, and 4.5% rests with the top ten. The study, taken as a whole, reports: In the roughly 110 validation repertoires, about 94% of cluster scores exceeded 0, per a later analysis. There were 150 to 200 TCR beta chains listed as cytomegalovirus-associated.

As concerns this clone: The antigen remains unidentified.

Material for sequencing was PBMCs. The source is a young woman in good health and CMV-seropositive.

The CDR3 sequence: CASSDPRLGTPQGQNNEQFF. The CDR3, as DNA: TGTGCCAGCAGTGACCCCCGACTCGGAACTCCCCAAGGCCAAAACAATGAGCAGTTCTTC. The chain combines TRBV2 with TRBJ2-1; no definite D call. From germline, CDR1 is SNHLY and CDR2 FYNNEI. The CDR3 is made up of 20 amino acids. The V end was cut by 3 bases, the J end by 5 bases, with 29 bases between.